A single sample gave rise to the 25 T cell receptor beta chains below, sequenced in a study of blood T cell repertoires in COVID-19. The repertoire was sequenced with immunoSEQ multiplex PCR; TCRdb's copy has only in-frame clones and lacks some. The sample contains about 100,000 clones, 85% of which appear only once. The source material was peripheral blood. The receptors come from a woman in her seventies with active or convalescent COVID-19.

The V gene is TRBV3-1 (or the pseudogene TRBV3-2), the J gene TRBJ1-4, with D unclear. Looked up from germline, CDR1 is LGHDT and CDR2 is YNNKEL (reference sequence). Trimming took off 3 bases at V and 13 bases at J, with 9 bases between the two ends. This CDR3 is built from 11 residues. The CDR3 region has the DNA TGTGCCAGCAGCCAGGCCCGAATACTGTTTTTT. Protein sequence: CASSQARILFF.

In its sample, this clone was seen once. DNA of the CDR3: TGTGCCAGCAGCATCAGTAACGGGGGGGCCTACGAGCAGTACTTC. The encoded protein is CASSISNGGAYEQYF. The V call is TRBV7-2, the J call TRBJ2-7; 8 bases are shared with TRBD2. The germline gives CDR1 SGHTA, CDR2 FQGNSA. There are 15 residues in the CDR3. J was trimmed by 2 bases and V by 5 bases; bases with no gene match: 8.

The V call is TRBV28, the J call TRBJ1-1; D is unclear. CDR1 MDHEN and CDR2 SYDVKM come from the germline V gene. Trimming cost V 6 bases and J 5 bases, with 7 bases left between them. The CDR3 contains 11 residues. CDR3 residues: CASRFRTEAFF. The CDR3 coding sequence is TGTGCCAGCAGATTCAGAACTGAAGCTTTCTTT. Together with reference TRBV28 and TRBJ1-1, the CDR3 gives the full variable domain: DVKVTQSSRYLVKRTGEKVFLECVQDMDHENMFWYRQDPGLGLRLIYFSYDVKMKEKGDIPEGYSVSREKKERFSLILESASTNQTSMYLCASRFRTEAFFGQGTRLTVV.

The count of this clone is one. The J gene is TRBJ1-6, the V gene TRBV5-1; D is uncertain. V was clipped by 8 bases and J by 0 bases, with 12 bases between them. Germline V gene lookup returns CDR1 SGHRS and CDR2 YFSETQ. The length of the CDR3 is 15 residues. CDR3 sequence (DNA): TGCGCCAGTAAGCAAGATAGCTCCTATAATTCACCCCTCCACTTT. Protein product: CASKQDSSYNSPLHF. The full variable domain, in which reference TRBV5-1 and TRBJ1-6 provide the parts outside the CDR3, is KAGVTQTPRYLIKTRGQQVTLSCSPISGHRSVSWYQQTPGQGLQFLFEYFSETQRNKGNFPGRFSGRQFSNSRSEMNVSTLELGDSALYLCASKQDSSYNSPLHFGNGTRLTVT.

CDR3 amino acids: CASGRDYNEQFF. The CDR3 DNA sequence: TGTGCCAGCGGGAGGGATTACAATGAGCAGTTCTTC. V and J are TRBV6-5 and TRBJ2-1, with 7 bases fitting TRBD2. CDR3 length: 12 amino acids. The germline V gene encodes CDR1 MNHEY and CDR2 SVGAGI. J was trimmed by 4 bases and V by 8 bases; bases with no gene match: 2.

V gene TRBV20-1 combines with J gene TRBJ2-7; 7 bases match TRBD2. This CDR3 has 9 amino acids. CDR1 DFQATT and CDR2 SNEGSKA come from the germline V gene (reference sequence). Germline trimming cut 6 bases from V and 7 bases from J; bases unmatched to any gene: 0. CDR3 in amino acids: CSAGGEQYF. DNA for the CDR3: TGCAGTGCCGGGGGGGAGCAGTACTTC.

V is TRBV5-6 and J is TRBJ1-6, with 10 bases identical to TRBD1. V shed 4 bases, J shed 6 bases, and the junction held 4 bases outside the gene matches. Germline-derived CDR1 and CDR2 are SGHDT and YYEEEE. The CDR3 loop spans 15 amino acids. The CDR3 DNA reads TGTGCCAGCAGCCAACGGACAGGGGGTAATTCACCCCTCCACTTT. Translating gives CASSQRTGGNSPLHF.

V gene TRBV1 combines with J gene TRBJ2-7; the table's D call of TRBD2 was not tested on the DNA. TRBV1 is a recognized pseudogene. The CDR3 loop spans 18 amino acids. CDR3 region: CTSSQGGTSGRIAYEQYF. The CDR3 nucleotides read TGCACCAGCAGCCAAGGAGGGACTAGCGGGAGGATCGCCTACGAGCAGTACTTC.

The chain links TRBV6-5 to TRBJ1-5; perhaps TRBD1 as D (5 bases). The CDR3 runs 13 residues. V lost 6 bases, J lost 6 bases, and 12 bases lay in between. Germline values: CDR1 MNHEY, CDR2 SVGAGI. The CDR3 is CASRGGSSQPQHF. DNA of the CDR3: TGTGCCAGCAGGGGGGGATCCAGTCAGCCCCAGCATTTT.

This chain connects TRBV5-1 to TRBJ1-1, with 10 bases matching TRBD1. The CDR3 is 16 residues long. Germline CDR1 and CDR2: SGHRS and YFSETQ. V was clipped by 0 bases and J by 5 bases; unmatched bases: 7. CDR3 residues: CASSLGRDRGGTEAFF. The CDR3 region has the DNA TGCGCCAGCAGCTTGGGTAGGGACAGGGGAGGGACTGAAGCTTTCTTT.

The chain uses TRBV30 and TRBJ2-7; TRBD2 matches 12 bases. J was trimmed by 2 bases and V by 5 bases; bases with no gene match: 4. The CDR3 has 14 residues. Germline-derived CDR1 and CDR2 are GTSNPN and SVGIG (reference sequence). The CDR3 DNA reads TGTGCCTGGGCACTAGCGGGGGGTACCTACGAGCAGTACTTC. Protein product: CAWALAGGTYEQYF.

The chain has TRBV7-8 and TRBJ1-1; D is undetermined. This CDR3 is 14 amino acids long. The germline V gene has CDR1 SGHVS and CDR2 FQNEAQ. Trimming took off 5 bases at V and 1 base at J, with 11 bases between the two ends. The CDR3 sequence is CASSRGLANTEAFF. The CDR3 DNA sequence: TGTGCCAGCAGCCGAGGTTTAGCGAACACTGAAGCTTTCTTT.

The chain has TRBV11-3 and TRBJ2-7; TRBD2 might be the D (5 bases). This CDR3 is 14 amino acids long. The V gene's germline CDR1 is SGHNT and CDR2 YENEEA. V was clipped by 5 bases and J by 3 bases, with 14 bases between them. CDR3 nucleotides: TGTGCCAGCAGCCCCTCGGGGAAGGACTACGAGCAGTACTTC. Its protein product is CASSPSGKDYEQYF.

The chain couples TRBV25-1 to TRBJ1-2, with D hard to call. V lost 5 bases and J 4 bases, leaving 5 bases between the germline ends. The CDR3 loop spans 11 amino acids. Germline CDR1 reads MGHDK; CDR2 reads SYGVNS. The CDR3 region has the DNA TGTGCCAGCAGTCTCGGCTATGGCTACACCTTC. This encodes CASSLGYGYTF.

The chain recombines TRBV2 with TRBJ1-4, with D perhaps matching TRBD1 (5 bases). The CDR3 has 16 amino acids. V dropped 0 bases and J dropped 4 bases, with 12 bases sitting between them. Germline assignment: CDR1 SNHLY and CDR2 FYNNEI. In nucleotides, the CDR3 is TGTGCCAGCAGTGAAGCGCTGGGGGGGGATAATGAAAAACTGTTTTTT. Protein sequence: CASSEALGGDNEKLFF.

The genes are TRBV27 and TRBJ1-6, with D possibly TRBD1 on 5 matching bases. V dropped 4 bases and J dropped 9 bases, with 10 bases sitting between them. Germline-derived CDR1 and CDR2 are MNHEY and SMNVEV (reference sequence). The CDR3 contains 13 residues. CDR3 region: CASSSKRGSPLHF. The CDR3 DNA follows: TGTGCCAGCAGTTCCAAAAGGGGTTCACCCCTCCACTTT.

The chain recombines TRBV27 with TRBJ2-2, with 7 bases aligning to TRBD1. Trimming cost V 6 bases and J 4 bases; bases outside gene matches: 11. CDR3 length: 16 residues. CDR1 is MNHEY and CDR2 is SMNVEV in the germline V gene (reference sequence). The CDR3 DNA reads TGTGCCAGCAGCCCAGGGGGACAGCTGGTCACCGGGGAGCTGTTTTTT. Protein: CASSPGGQLVTGELFF.

As DNA, the CDR3 is TGTGCCAGCAGTTACCCTAAGCGGGAGTTTACCTACGAGCAGTACTTC. Its protein is CASSYPKREFTYEQYF. This chain links TRBV28 with TRBJ2-7; 8 positions agree with TRBD2. The germline V gene has CDR1 MDHEN and CDR2 SYDVKM. The CDR3 loop spans 16 amino acids. V was pared by 4 bases and J by 2 bases, with 10 bases of the junction left unmatched.

The chain has TRBV7-8 and TRBJ1-1, with D hard to call. CDR3 size: 16 residues. Germline values: CDR1 SGHVS, CDR2 FQNEAQ. Trimming cost V 1 base and J 1 base, with 13 bases left between them. The CDR3 DNA is TGTGCCAGCAGCTTAGAGTTTGCGGCGGGGAACACTGAAGCTTTCTTT. Protein product: CASSLEFAAGNTEAFF. Variable domain in full (rest from reference TRBV7-8 and TRBJ1-1): GAGVSQSPRYKVAKRGQDVALRCDPISGHVSLFWYQQALGQGPEFLTYFQNEAQLDKSGLPSDRFFAERPEGSVSTLKIQRTQQEDSAVYLCASSLEFAAGNTEAFFGQGTRLTVV.

The chain employs TRBV28 and TRBJ2-1; 9 bases fit TRBD2. V was pared by 3 bases and J by 3 bases, with 6 bases of the junction left unmatched. There are 16 residues in the CDR3. CDR1 MDHEN and CDR2 SYDVKM come from the germline V gene. CDR3 in amino acids: CASSFPSGDLYNEQFF. DNA of the CDR3: TGTGCCAGCAGTTTCCCTAGCGGGGATCTCTACAATGAGCAGTTCTTC.

The J gene is TRBJ1-6, the V gene TRBV5-8; D gene uncertain. The length of the CDR3 is 16 residues. Trimming removed 4 bases at V and 0 bases at J, with 11 bases between. Germline-derived CDR1 and CDR2 are SGHTS and YDEGEE. The CDR3 protein is CASSPGGSSYNSPLHF. For the CDR3, the DNA is TGTGCCAGCAGCCCGGGAGGGAGCTCCTATAATTCACCCCTCCACTTT.

The V gene is TRBV19, the J gene TRBJ1-1; 7 bases are shared with TRBD1. V gave up 6 bases and J gave up 6 bases; unmatched junction bases: 10. Germline-derived CDR1 and CDR2 are LNHDA and SQIVND (reference sequence). This CDR3 comprises 14 residues. The CDR3 region has the DNA TGTGCCAGTAGCAACAGGGGACGAACGGCTGAAGCTTTCTTT. Its translation is CASSNRGRTAEAFF.

J is TRBJ2-1 and V is TRBV5-1; 8 positions match TRBD2. This CDR3 has 15 residues. Germline CDR1 and CDR2: SGHRS and YFSETQ. Trimming removed 2 bases from V and 6 bases from J; junction bases left unmatched: 7. The CDR3 is CASSFNRGGPNEQFF. The CDR3 nucleotides read TGCGCCAGCAGCTTCAACCGGGGGGGCCCCAATGAGCAGTTCTTC. Together with reference TRBV5-1 and TRBJ2-1, the CDR3 gives the full variable domain: KAGVTQTPRYLIKTRGQQVTLSCSPISGHRSVSWYQQTPGQGLQFLFEYFSETQRNKGNFPGRFSGRQFSNSRSEMNVSTLELGDSALYLCASSFNRGGPNEQFFGPGTRLTVL.

V usage is TRBV3-1 (or the pseudogene TRBV3-2) and J usage is TRBJ1-2; D gene unclear. There are 14 residues in the CDR3. CDR1 is LGHDT and CDR2 is YNNKEL in the germline V gene (reference sequence). Trimming took off 0 bases at V and 4 bases at J, with 9 bases between the two ends. The CDR3 protein is CASSQEHSSYGYTF. CDR3 nucleotide sequence: TGTGCCAGCAGCCAAGAGCACAGTTCCTATGGCTACACCTTC.

The chain joins TRBV7-6 to TRBJ2-1; 15 nucleotides line up with TRBD2. The CDR3 has 19 amino acids. V lost 1 base and J lost 7; bases outside the gene matches: 11. The germline V gene encodes CDR1 SGHVS and CDR2 FNYEAQ. For the CDR3, the DNA is TGTGCCAGCAGCTTAGTGTTCAGGGGACTAGCGGGAGGAGTAAATGAGCAGTTCTTC. Translated: CASSLVFRGLAGGVNEQFF.